This T cell receptor (beta chain) was found in a study of beta chain features in type 1 diabetes. As concerns this clone: The target antigen is unknown.

Sequencing targeted expressed TCRB transcripts, as all isolated RNA had been reverse transcribed. The assay was immunoSEQ multiplex PCR, and TCRdb's table has in-frame clones only and misses some. This sample has about 160,000 clones, with about 7.8% found just once. Whole-study results and caveats: A PCR bias possibly favoring shorter templates would apply equally to patients and controls. Patients with Type 1 diabetes showed moderately but significantly shorter TCRB CDR3s in all four CD4+ subsets. Whether TCRB rearrangement is influenced by HLA type went unresolved here.

Source material: central memory CD4+ T cells from blood. The clonotype was recovered from a woman in her 40s with type 1 diabetes.

CDR3 amino acids: CSGGAAGQHF. CDR3 sequence (DNA): TGCAGCGGGGGGGCGGCAGGGCAGCATTTT. The gene calls are TRBV20-1 and TRBJ1-5; D may be TRBD1 (6 bases). CDR1 and CDR2 (germline): DFQATT, SNEGSKA (reference sequence). The CDR3 runs 10 residues.